This is a list of T cell receptor beta chains from one sample in a study of blood T cell repertoires in COVID-19. Method: immunoSEQ multiplex PCR; TCRdb's copy keeps in-frame clones and lacks some. The sample holds about 24,000 clones, 89% seen once. Sequencing was performed on peripheral blood. The receptors here all came from a human donor in a cohort sampled during active COVID-19. The CDR3 runs from the conserved cysteine through the conserved F or W. The order of the fields is V gene, J gene, CDR3 protein.

>TRBV5-1|TRBJ1-1
CASRGGYTEAFF
>TRBV5-1|TRBJ2-1
CASSKTGGDYNEQFF
>TRBV12-3/TRBV12-4|TRBJ2-7
CASSLSDTYEQYF
>TRBV6-1|TRBJ1-1
CASSDTPHIFFTEAFF
>TRBV7-6|TRBJ2-2
CASSWTASSGSNTGELFF
>TRBV9|TRBJ1-2
CASSEGGAANYGYTF
>TRBV2|TRBJ2-7
CARPTETYEQYF
>TRBV28|TRBJ2-7
CASSFPGLAGGRRYEQYF
>TRBV29-1|TRBJ2-5
CSAALAGISIETQYF
>TRBV5-1|TRBJ1-4
CASSLGPDRGNEKLFF
>TRBV19|TRBJ2-6
CASSIKEGFTGANVLTF
>TRBV9|TRBJ2-7
CAQGHCQSGSSYEQYF
>TRBV5-6|TRBJ2-7
CASSSWARRDESYEQYF
>TRBV24-1|TRBJ2-7
CATDLGQYGEQYF
>TRBV28|TRBJ2-1
CASSLDRSSYNEQFF
>TRBV10-3|TRBJ2-1
CATLKDFSYNEQFF
>TRBV19|TRBJ2-6
CASSPTGGSGANVLTF
>TRBV5-6|TRBJ2-7
CASSLDRYLYEQYF
>TRBV4-1|TRBJ1-4
CASGRDPEGEKLFF
>TRBV12-3/TRBV12-4|TRBJ1-2
CASRLQGNYGYTF
>TRBV7-6|TRBJ2-7
CASSADRAGYEQYF
>TRBV29-1|TRBJ2-5
CSVEDLRRETQYF
>TRBV6-5|TRBJ2-1
CASRRTSGGYNEQFF
>TRBV5-1|TRBJ1-1
CASSLTRDSRIF
>TRBV15|TRBJ1-2
CATSRDGRPLGYTF
>TRBV6-2/TRBV6-3|TRBJ2-6
CASSLASGGSTGANVLTF
>TRBV20-1|TRBJ2-7
CSARGSEQYF
>TRBV7-2|TRBJ1-5
CASSFFDRSNQPQHF
>TRBV18|TRBJ2-7
CASSPGTGRSEQYF
>TRBV28|TRBJ1-2
CASSLPTGLGYGYTF
>TRBV5-1|TRBJ1-4
CASSLFQFGDEKLFF
>TRBV28|TRBJ2-2
CASCWGQTGELFF
>TRBV9|TRBJ1-6
CASSVRKRGSPLHF
>TRBV10-2|TRBJ2-1
CASSEMRGIWGQFF
>TRBV28|TRBJ1-3
CASSLRLSSGNTIYF
>TRBV6-5|TRBJ2-5
CASSYSYSGQETQYF
>TRBV15|TRBJ1-1
CATSRGGQGISEAFF
>TRBV6-2/TRBV6-3|TRBJ2-4
CASSYTPGLAGPVAKNIQYF
>TRBV6-6|TRBJ1-3
CASSSTGQVSAIYF
>TRBV15|TRBJ1-2
CATSRDMGRGNNYGYTF
>TRBV4-1|TRBJ2-5
CASSQVADQETQYF
>TRBV4-1|TRBJ2-1
CASSRNRGLAVYNEQFF
>TRBV6-5|TRBJ2-5
CASTGGGTQYF
>TRBV30|TRBJ2-7
CAWSGAGGFYEQYF
>TRBV5-1|TRBJ2-3
CASGTSGTSTDTQYF
>TRBV6-4|TRBJ2-1
CASSDLAGGPDEQFF